The following is a TCR beta chain sequence with its context. Germline CDR1 and CDR2: LGHNA and YNFKEQ. Trimming removed 0 bases from V and 3 bases from J, with 15 bases in between. CDR3 length equals 16 residues. Unique molecular identifiers were present on cDNA, and template switching added a universal primer site. MiXCR, applied by TCRdb to the 5' RACE reads, yields one record per CDR3 protein. The sample holds about 1.7 million distinct CDR3 sequences, more than 30% seen once. The data are from a study of identical twins. The rearrangement joins TRBV4-2 to TRBJ2-7, with D possibly being TRBD1 (5 bases). This sequence originates from a newborn girl in good health. Specimen: cord blood. CDR3 sequence reads: CASSQDRASRDYEQYF. The CDR3 DNA reads as TGTGCCAGCAGCCAAGATCGAGCCTCCAGGGACTACGAGCAGTACTTC.